The T cell receptor beta chain described here comes from a study of OX40 agonist ivuxolimab in advanced cancers. The CDR3 is made up of 16 amino acids. V lost 0 bases and J lost 16, with 22 bases in between. Germline V gene lookup returns CDR1 SGHVS and CDR2 FQNEAQ. Study-level points and caveats: At 0.1 to 3.0 mg/kg and by week 6, CD4+ and CD8+ T cells in the blood had expanded clonally. There were, on average, more expanded clones in CD8+ T cells than in CD4+.

Notes on this clone: What it binds is unknown.

Blood samples were obtained at baseline, cycle 4 day 1, and cycle 7 day 1. Clones were sequenced by immunoSEQ multiplex PCR, and TCRdb holds only the in-frame ones, with some missing. The sample has roughly 53,000 clones, about four fifths seen once. The sequencing here drew on CD4+ or CD8+ T cells sorted from blood, taken in a trial of the OX40 agonist ivuxolimab. The rearrangement joins TRBV7-8 to TRBJ1-6; D might be TRBD1 (5 bases). This TCR was sampled from an adult with an advanced solid tumor such as melanoma, head and neck, liver or kidney cancer. This CDR3 is CASSLAGEELTQALHF. The CDR3 nucleotides are TGTGCCAGCAGCTTAGCGGGGGAGGAACTTACTCAAGCACTCCACTTT. Full variable domain (rest looked up from reference TRBV7-8 and TRBJ1-6): GAGVSQSPRYKVAKRGQDVALRCDPISGHVSLFWYQQALGQGPEFLTYFQNEAQLDKSGLPSDRFFAERPEGSVSTLKIQRTQQEDSAVYLCASSLAGEELTQALHFGNGTRLTVT.